The rows below give T cell receptor beta chains drawn from one sample of a study of shared clonotypes between healthy human individuals. Profiled with immunoSEQ multiplex PCR; TCRdb holds only in-frame clones, not every one. The sample consists of around 2.5 million clones, under 95% of them appearing once. Sequencing was performed on naive CD4+ T cells from PBMCs. The receptor set was obtained from a young man in good health. Some clones in this sample may be carry-over from other donors' samples. CDR3s include the opening cysteine and the closing phenylalanine or tryptophan. The D gene is left open where the match is weak. The size field is filled for only some rows; it gives once, few, many or a size class.

V	D	size	J	DNA	CDR3
TRBV27	NA	NA	TRBJ2-3	TGTGCCAGCGGGGCGTGGTGGCCGACTATCCGCCTAAAGGACACAGATACGCAGTATTTT	CASGAWWPTIRLKDTDTQYF
TRBV20-1	NA	NA	TRBJ1-1	TGCAGTGCTAGAGTCAACAGGGTCTTCTTT	CSARVNRVFF
TRBV28	NA	NA	TRBJ1-3	TGTGCCAGCAGACCTCGACAGTCCACCATATATTTT	CASRPRQSTIYF
TRBV5-1	TRBD2	NA	TRBJ2-2	TGCGCCAGCAGCCGACTAGCGACCACCGGGGAGCTGTTTTTT	CASSRLATTGELFF
TRBV11-2	NA	NA	TRBJ1-1	TGTGCCAGCAGCCGATCGGCGGATAAAAACACTGAAGCTTTCTTT	CASSRSADKNTEAFF
TRBV7-2	NA	NA	TRBJ1-1	TGTGCCAGCAGCAGGGGCACTGAAGCTTTCTTT	CASSRGTEAFF
TRBV5-1	NA	once	TRBJ1-4	TGCGCCAGCAGCCCCTTGGCGGGGACAACTAATGAAAAACTGTTTTTT	CASSPLAGTTNEKLFF
TRBV13	TRBD1	once	TRBJ1-6	TGTGCCAGCAGCATAGACAGGGCGAGGTCACCCCTCCACTTT	CASSIDRARSPLHF
TRBV19	NA	few	TRBJ1-5	TGTGCCAGTAGTATAGGGACGGTGGATCAGCCCCAGCATTTT	CASSIGTVDQPQHF
TRBV6-5	NA	NA	TRBJ1-1	TGTGCCAGCACTCCCCCTGGGGGGAAAGCTTTCTTT	CASTPPGGKAFF
TRBV14	NA	NA	TRBJ2-6	TGTGCCAGCAGCCAAGGTGGCTCTGGGGCCAACGTCCTGACTTTC	CASSQGGSGANVLTF
TRBV5-4	TRBD2	NA	TRBJ2-1	TGTGCCAGCAGCTCCCGACCACTAGCGGGCTCCTACAATGAGCAGTTCTTC	CASSSRPLAGSYNEQFF
TRBV6-4	NA	NA	TRBJ2-1	TGTGCCAGCAGCCTAAACAATGAGCAGTTCTTC	CASSLNNEQFF
TRBV14	NA	NA	TRBJ2-5	TGTGCCAGCAGCCAAGATAGGTGGGCCTTAGAGACCCAGTACTTC	CASSQDRWALETQYF
TRBV7-2	TRBD2	NA	TRBJ2-7	TGTGCCAGCAGCTTCCGGACTAGCGGGGAAAGCTCCTACGAGCAGTACTTC	CASSFRTSGESSYEQYF
TRBV30	NA	NA	TRBJ2-7	TGTGCCTGGAGTGGCACGGGAGTCAGCTACGAGCAGTACTTC	CAWSGTGVSYEQYF
TRBV7-2	TRBD2	NA	TRBJ2-7	TGTGCCAGCAGCTTACGAACTAGCGGAACCTACGAGCAGTACTTC	CASSLRTSGTYEQYF
TRBV2	TRBD1	once	TRBJ1-1	TGTGCCAGCAGCCCGGGACAGGGGATGAACACTGAAGCTTTCTTT	CASSPGQGMNTEAFF
TRBV10-1	NA	few	TRBJ1-2	TGCGCCAGCATTCGGACAAACATGACCGTCTATGGCTACACCTTC	CASIRTNMTVYGYTF
TRBV12-2	NA	NA	TRBJ2-5	TGTGCAAGTCGCTTAGTACCGGCAGGGTATTGGTTGGAGACCCAGTACTTC	CASRLVPAGYWLETQYF
TRBV5-8	TRBD2	NA	TRBJ2-7	TGTGCCAGCAGCCCGGCCGGGACTAGCGGCACCTACGAGCAGTACTTC	CASSPAGTSGTYEQYF
TRBV5-1	TRBD1	NA	TRBJ2-5	TGCGCCAGCAGCTGGGGACAGGGGACCCAGTACTTC	CASSWGQGTQYF
TRBV5-1	NA	NA	TRBJ2-1	TGCGCCAGCAGCTCCCCGGGACGAGCCTACAATGAGCAGTTCTTC	CASSSPGRAYNEQFF
TRBV27	NA	once	TRBJ2-7	TGTGCCAGCAGCCCTTATTGGGGGTACCCCGGGTCCGAGCAGTACTTC	CASSPYWGYPGSEQYF